The rows below give T cell receptor beta chains drawn from one sample of a study of blood T cell repertoires in COVID-19. Clones were read by immunoSEQ multiplex PCR, and TCRdb kept only the in-frame ones, dropping some. Among 200,000 to 250,000 clones listed, 70% to 90% were seen once. Material for sequencing was PBMCs or T cells enriched from blood (not recorded which). The receptors were sampled from a man between 50 and 59 years old who had been exposed to COVID-19. CDR3s include the opening cysteine and the closing phenylalanine or tryptophan. Fields, in order: CDR3 protein, CDR3 length, V gene, J gene.

CDR3aa: CASSQTTGVNPDATNEKLFF
len: 20
v_gene: TRBV3-1/TRBV3-2
j_gene: TRBJ1-4

CDR3aa: CASSETRTGGEAFF
len: 14
v_gene: TRBV2
j_gene: TRBJ1-1

CDR3aa: CASSVWVEGNTEAFF
len: 15
v_gene: TRBV9
j_gene: TRBJ1-1

CDR3aa: CASSSPPSPLHF
len: 12
v_gene: TRBV5-4
j_gene: TRBJ1-6

CDR3aa: CASSSRLAGNNEQFF
len: 15
v_gene: TRBV27
j_gene: TRBJ2-1

CDR3aa: CAIRKDREVPFF
len: 12
v_gene: TRBV10-3
j_gene: TRBJ2-1

CDR3aa: CASSVRGGVIYNEQFF
len: 16
v_gene: TRBV9
j_gene: TRBJ2-1

CDR3aa: CASSSEQGLVDTEAFF
len: 16
v_gene: TRBV28
j_gene: TRBJ1-1

CDR3aa: CASSLDSNAGTTLTF
len: 15
v_gene: TRBV11-3
j_gene: TRBJ1-2

CDR3aa: CASSQYEREAETQYF
len: 15
v_gene: TRBV4-1
j_gene: TRBJ2-5

CDR3aa: CASRYSGSYGYTF
len: 13
v_gene: TRBV5-5
j_gene: TRBJ1-2

CDR3aa: CATSGRGGREQFF
len: 13
v_gene: TRBV24-1
j_gene: TRBJ2-1

CDR3aa: CASSPSNQPQHF
len: 12
v_gene: TRBV28
j_gene: TRBJ1-5

CDR3aa: CASQRPGGDMNTEAFF
len: 16
v_gene: TRBV6-6
j_gene: TRBJ1-1

CDR3aa: CASSATGDLEKLFF
len: 14
v_gene: TRBV5-4
j_gene: TRBJ1-4

CDR3aa: CASRRLAGISIVSIQETQYF
len: 20
v_gene: TRBV2
j_gene: TRBJ2-5

CDR3aa: CASSFNRGSNQPQHF
len: 15
v_gene: TRBV6-5
j_gene: TRBJ1-5

CDR3aa: CASSLYRGPPGNTIYF
len: 16
v_gene: TRBV11-2
j_gene: TRBJ1-3

CDR3aa: CASSLQGVGYTEAFF
len: 15
v_gene: TRBV7-2
j_gene: TRBJ1-1

CDR3aa: CASRPGEGVDQPQHF
len: 15
v_gene: TRBV10-1
j_gene: TRBJ1-5

CDR3aa: CSVPGLATDTQYF
len: 13
v_gene: TRBV29-1
j_gene: TRBJ2-3

CDR3aa: CASSPRTGGNTIYF
len: 14
v_gene: TRBV18
j_gene: TRBJ1-3

CDR3aa: CASSAGGGAGIVKTQYF
len: 17
v_gene: TRBV9
j_gene: TRBJ2-5

CDR3aa: CASSADRGGNTEAFF
len: 15
v_gene: TRBV2
j_gene: TRBJ1-1

CDR3aa: CASSGRQGAYEQYF
len: 14
v_gene: TRBV10-2
j_gene: TRBJ2-7

CDR3aa: CASSFKGKNYGYTF
len: 14
v_gene: TRBV5-1
j_gene: TRBJ1-2

CDR3aa: CASSIGDRGYGYTF
len: 14
v_gene: TRBV19
j_gene: TRBJ1-2

CDR3aa: CASSPGPTNYYGYTF
len: 15
v_gene: TRBV5-1
j_gene: TRBJ1-2

CDR3aa: CASSPLGGTGELFF
len: 14
v_gene: TRBV7-3
j_gene: TRBJ2-2

CDR3aa: CASSQITGVQAFF
len: 13
v_gene: TRBV4-1
j_gene: TRBJ1-1

CDR3aa: CASRVGQDSYNEQFF
len: 15
v_gene: TRBV27
j_gene: TRBJ2-1

CDR3aa: CASSPGLAGEQFF
len: 13
v_gene: TRBV3-1/TRBV3-2
j_gene: TRBJ2-1

CDR3aa: CSVLAGGPGTQYF
len: 13
v_gene: TRBV29-1
j_gene: TRBJ2-3

CDR3aa: CASSASGNSYNEQFF
len: 15
v_gene: TRBV28
j_gene: TRBJ2-1

CDR3aa: CSASFGTDTQYF
len: 12
v_gene: TRBV20-1
j_gene: TRBJ2-3

CDR3aa: CASSRGSRYNEQFF
len: 14
v_gene: TRBV9
j_gene: TRBJ2-1

CDR3aa: CAISESYRMHTEAFF
len: 15
v_gene: TRBV10-3
j_gene: TRBJ1-1

CDR3aa: CAIRRLGDGELFF
len: 13
v_gene: TRBV10-3
j_gene: TRBJ2-2

CDR3aa: CASSLQGLAGVRGETQYF
len: 18
v_gene: TRBV5-1
j_gene: TRBJ2-5

CDR3aa: CASSLDRGANYGYTF
len: 15
v_gene: TRBV5-6
j_gene: TRBJ1-2